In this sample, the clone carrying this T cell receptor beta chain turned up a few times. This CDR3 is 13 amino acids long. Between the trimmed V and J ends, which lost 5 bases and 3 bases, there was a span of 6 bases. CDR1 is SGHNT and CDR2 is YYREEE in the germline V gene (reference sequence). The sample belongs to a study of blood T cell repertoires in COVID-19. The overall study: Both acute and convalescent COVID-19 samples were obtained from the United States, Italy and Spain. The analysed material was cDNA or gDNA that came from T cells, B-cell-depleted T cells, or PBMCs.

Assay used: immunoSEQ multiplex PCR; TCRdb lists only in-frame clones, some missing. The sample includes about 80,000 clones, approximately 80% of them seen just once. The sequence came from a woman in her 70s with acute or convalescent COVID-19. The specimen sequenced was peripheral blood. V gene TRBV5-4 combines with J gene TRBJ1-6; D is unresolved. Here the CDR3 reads CASRRDYNSPLHF. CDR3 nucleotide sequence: TGTGCCAGCAGGCGCGACTATAATTCACCCCTCCACTTT.